There are a few counts of the clone carrying this TCR beta chain. Its antigen is not known. These data belong to a study of response to subunit inactivated influenza vaccine. TCRdb re-called the RT-PCR reads with MiXCR, one entry per CDR3 protein. Found here are about 500,000 distinct CDR3 sequences, about 17% of them singletons; the top ten hold less than 4%. V lost 3 bases to trimming and J lost 7 bases; unmatched junction nucleotides: 6. The CDR3 runs 14 residues. Germline CDR1 SGHRS, CDR2 YFSETQ. Study-wide results and limits: Each seasonal influenza vaccination, the authors suggested, recruits few new T cells.

This rearrangement joins TRBV5-1 to TRBJ1-4, with 7 bases lining up with TRBD1. The origin of this receptor is a man aged 45-69 years who received an inactivated influenza vaccine. This specimen consisted of CD4+ T cells sorted from PBMCs, obtained roughly 24 months after vaccination. The CDR3 DNA reads TGCGCCAGCAGCTCAAGACAGGGATCTGAAAAACTGTTTTTT. This encodes CASSSRQGSEKLFF.